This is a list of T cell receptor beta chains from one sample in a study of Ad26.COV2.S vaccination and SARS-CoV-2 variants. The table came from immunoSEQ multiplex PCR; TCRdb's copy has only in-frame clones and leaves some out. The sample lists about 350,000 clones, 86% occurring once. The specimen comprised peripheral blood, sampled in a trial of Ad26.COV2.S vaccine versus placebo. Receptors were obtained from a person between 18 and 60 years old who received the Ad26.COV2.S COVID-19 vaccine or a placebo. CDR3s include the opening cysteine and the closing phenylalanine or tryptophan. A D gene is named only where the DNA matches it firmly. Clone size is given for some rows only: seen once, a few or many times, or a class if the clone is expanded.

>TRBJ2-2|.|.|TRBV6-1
TGTGCCAGCAGTGACGGACTGGGGGGACGGGAGCTGTTTTTT
CASSDGLGGRELFF
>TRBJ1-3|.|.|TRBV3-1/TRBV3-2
TGTGCCAGCAGCCAAGCTTTCAGCTCTGGAAACACCATATATTTT
CASSQAFSSGNTIYF
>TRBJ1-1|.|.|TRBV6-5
TGTGCCAGCAGTTACTCGGGGATGAACACTGAAGCTTTCTTT
CASSYSGMNTEAFF
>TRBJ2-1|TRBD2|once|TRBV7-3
TGTGCCAGCAGCCTAACCGGGACTAGCGGGAGTAGGGATGAGCAGTTCTTC
CASSLTGTSGSRDEQFF
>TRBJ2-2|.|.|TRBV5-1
TGCGCCAGCAGCTTAGGTCCCACAGTCAACACCGGGGAGCTGTTTTTT
CASSLGPTVNTGELFF
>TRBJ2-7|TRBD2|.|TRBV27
TGTGCCAGCCGAAGACGGACTAGGGGCCAGCACGAGCAGTACTTC
CASRRRTRGQHEQYF
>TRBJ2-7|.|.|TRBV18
TGTGCCAGCTCAACTACTGGGGGGAACTACGAGCAGTACTTC
CASSTTGGNYEQYF
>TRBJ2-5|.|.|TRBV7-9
TGTGCCAGCAGCTTAGCGGGGGGACGACAAGAGACCCAGTACTTC
CASSLAGGRQETQYF
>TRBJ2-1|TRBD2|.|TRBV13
TGTGCCAGCAGTCATGGGACTAGCTGGGGCAATGAGCAGTTCTTC
CASSHGTSWGNEQFF
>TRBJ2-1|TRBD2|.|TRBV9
TGTGCCAGCAGCCCCACGGGCCTAGCGGGTAATTATGAGCAGTTCTTC
CASSPTGLAGNYEQFF
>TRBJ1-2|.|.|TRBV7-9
TGTGCCAGCAGCTTATTGGCGGCGCGGGGCTATGGCTACACCTTC
CASSLLAARGYGYTF
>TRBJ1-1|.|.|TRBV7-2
TGTGCCAGCAGCTCACAGGAGAACACTGAAGCTTTCTTT
CASSSQENTEAFF